This T cell receptor (beta chain) was found in a study of blood T cells in healthy people across ages. A sample-barcoded 5' primer and a J-beta primer mix were used in a second PCR of roughly 7 to 11 cycles. TCRdb redid the calling of the 5' RACE reads with MiXCR, one entry per CDR3 protein. Here the sample spans hundreds of thousands of distinct CDR3 sequences, around 48% being singletons. CDR3 length: 13 residues. The V gene's germline CDR1 is SGHTA and CDR2 FQGNSA. V lost 4 bases and J 6 bases, leaving 12 bases between the germline ends. Sequenced sample: blood. This TCR was recovered from a man older than 75 in good health. The chain carries TRBV7-2 and TRBJ1-1; tentative D call: TRBD1 (5 bases). CDR3 in amino acids: CASSSTVGSEAFF. The DNA of the CDR3 is TGTGCCAGCAGCTCGACAGTGGGTTCTGAAGCTTTCTTT. Together with reference TRBV7-2 and TRBJ1-1, the CDR3 gives the full variable domain: GAGVSQSPSNKVTEKGKDVELRCDPISGHTALYWYRQSLGQGLEFLIYFQGNSAPDKSGLPSDRFSAERTGGSVSTLTIQRTQQEDSAVYLCASSSTVGSEAFFGQGTRLTVV.